Following are 5 T cell receptor beta chains from one sample sequenced in a study of CD8 T cells in Susac syndrome. When the RNA was reverse transcribed, random hexamers were used with an input of about 0.5 to 1 ug. TCRdb reanalysed the immunoSEQ multiplex PCR reads using MiXCR and keeps one entry per CDR3 protein. This table holds about 120,000 distinct CDR3 sequences, 85% to 95% found once. Material for sequencing was CD8+ T cells from PBMCs. The receptors here all came from a human donor in good health.

The rearrangement links TRBV7-2 to TRBJ2-5; tentatively, D is TRBD2 (5 bases). Trimming left V 7 bases short and J 5 bases short, with 8 bases between. CDR1 is SGHTA and CDR2 is FQGNSA in the germline V gene. This CDR3 region has 11 residues. The CDR3 DNA reads TGTGCCAGCACTCGAGGGGAGACCCAGTACTTC. Protein sequence: CASTRGETQYF.

This chain joins TRBV6-2 or TRBV6-3 and TRBJ1-1; 11 bases line up with TRBD1. V shed 6 bases, J shed 3 bases, and the junction held 3 bases outside the gene matches. The germline V gene encodes CDR1 MNHEY and CDR2 SVGEGT. The CDR3 length is 14 residues. CDR3 sequence reads: CASSTGQGDTEAFF. As DNA, the CDR3 is TGTGCCAGCAGCACGGGACAGGGGGACACTGAAGCTTTCTTT.

The chain recombines TRBV6-1 with TRBJ2-2; tentatively, D is TRBD1 (6 bases). This CDR3 comprises 16 residues. The V end lost 4 bases, the J end lost 6 bases, and 18 bases lay between the germline ends. Germline CDR1 MNHNS, CDR2 SASEGT. The DNA of the CDR3 is TGTGCCAGCAGTGTCGAACAGGGCGAGCTCCCCGGGGAGCTGTTTTTT. The encoded protein is CASSVEQGELPGELFF.

The rearrangement uses TRBV7-2 and TRBJ1-2; 9 bases agree with TRBD1. The CDR3 consists of 14 residues. The trim removed 7 bases at V and 10 bases at J, leaving 13 bases unmatched. Germline loops: CDR1 SGHTA, CDR2 FQGNSA. CDR3 loop: CASTETGGVIAYTF. The CDR3 DNA reads as TGTGCCAGCACCGAGACAGGGGGTGTTATTGCCTACACCTTC.

The rearrangement uses TRBV2 and TRBJ1-1; D remains unclear. Per germline, CDR1 SNHLY and CDR2 FYNNEI. The CDR3 is 15 amino acids. V lost 0 bases, J lost 5 bases, and 13 bases lay in between. CDR3 residues: CASSEAWAVPTEAFF. In DNA form, the CDR3 reads TGTGCCAGCAGTGAAGCGTGGGCAGTACCGACTGAAGCTTTCTTT.